These T cell receptor beta chains were read from a single sample in a study of metastatic and nonmetastatic thyroid tumors. TCRdb re-analyzed the PCR reads using MiXCR. Of 35,000 to 55,000 clones in the sample, less than 3.5% were seen once. Sequenced sample: blood. Every receptor here comes from a female donor with papillary thyroid cancer or a benign thyroid nodule (not recorded which). Some clones in this sample may be carry-over from other donors' samples. The CDR3 runs from the conserved cysteine through the conserved F or W. D genes are given only for firm matches. Expanded clones get a size class; other rows say once, few or many, or leave the size out.

>TRBV12-3/TRBV12-4|TRBD1|few|TRBJ1-2
CASTTWTGSIKWYTF
TGTGCCAGCACCACCTGGACAGGGTCGATTAAATGGTACACCTTC
>TRBV5-8|TRBD1|many|TRBJ2-3
CASSLPTGAILTDTQYF
TGTGCCAGCAGCCTTCCGACAGGGGCCATCCTTACAGATACGCAGTATTTT
>TRBV6-2/TRBV6-3|-|few|TRBJ1-5
CASSYGSENQPQHF
TGTGCCAGCAGTTACGGGAGTGAGAATCAGCCCCAGCATTTT
>TRBV6-2/TRBV6-3|-|-|TRBJ2-1
CASSYRGSEQFF
TGTGCCAGCAGTTACAGGGGCAGTGAGCAGTTCTTC
>TRBV20-1|-|many|TRBJ1-6
CSASLGGSLNSPLHF
TGCAGTGCTAGCCTGGGGGGATCCCTTAATTCACCCCTCCACTTT
>TRBV5-1|-|many|TRBJ1-1
CASSWGPNSNTEAFF
TGCGCCAGCAGCTGGGGTCCCAACTCAAACACTGAAGCTTTCTTT
>TRBV6-1|-|few|TRBJ2-7
CASSRGVNEQYF
TGTGCCAGCAGTCGAGGGGTAAACGAGCAGTACTTC
>TRBV11-2|TRBD2|many|TRBJ2-3
CASSLTSGRPTDTQYF
TGTGCCAGCAGCTTAACTAGCGGGAGGCCCACAGATACGCAGTATTTT
>TRBV30|-|many|TRBJ1-1
CAWSVWGRETEAFF
TGTGCCTGGAGTGTATGGGGGCGGGAGACTGAAGCTTTCTTT
>TRBV28|-|-|TRBJ1-6
CASRYGGSYSPLHF
TGTGCCAGCAGGTACGGGGGCAGTTATTCACCCCTCCACTTT
>TRBV11-2|-|many|TRBJ2-1
CASSLVGSGDEQFF
TGTGCCAGCAGCTTAGTCGGGAGTGGTGATGAGCAGTTCTTC
>TRBV6-1|-|few|TRBJ1-2
CASRDSYYGYTF
TGTGCCAGCAGGGACTCCTACTATGGCTACACCTTC
>TRBV7-9|-|-|TRBJ1-2
CASSEGTGSPYGYTF
TGCGCCAGCAGCGAAGGAACAGGCTCTCCCTATGGCTACACCTTC
>TRBV11-2|-|-|TRBJ2-7
CASSLGAGYEQYF
TGTGCCAGCAGCTTAGGGGCCGGCTACGAGCAGTACTTC
>TRBV12-3/TRBV12-4|-|many|TRBJ1-1
CASSSFPGEAFF
TGTGCCAGCAGTTCCTTCCCTGGGGAAGCTTTCTTT
>TRBV2|-|many|TRBJ1-2
CASSPSPVYGYTF
TGTGCCAGCAGTCCCAGCCCCGTCTATGGCTACACCTTC
>TRBV7-9|-|many|TRBJ2-2
CASSLARGRIGTGELFF
TGTGCCAGCAGCTTAGCCCGGGGACGGATCGGGACCGGGGAGCTGTTTTTT
>TRBV6-4|-|many|TRBJ1-1
CASSFPSAGPSTEAFF
TGTGCCAGCAGCTTCCCAAGTGCCGGGCCTAGCACTGAAGCTTTCTTT
>TRBV9|-|many|TRBJ1-1
CASSGGQNTEAFF
TGTGCCAGCAGCGGGGGACAGAACACTGAAGCTTTCTTT
>TRBV10-3|-|many|TRBJ2-3
CAISEGGNTDTQYF
TGTGCCATCAGTGAAGGCGGCAACACAGATACGCAGTATTTT
>TRBV5-4|TRBD2|many|TRBJ2-1
CASSPASGSYNEQFF
TGTGCCAGCAGCCCCGCTAGCGGGAGCTACAATGAGCAGTTCTTC
>TRBV12-3/TRBV12-4|-|few|TRBJ2-1
CASSEVRGPHNEQFF
TGTGCCAGCAGTGAAGTCCGGGGTCCACACAATGAGCAGTTCTTC